The clone carrying this TCR beta chain was counted a single time. This sample stems from a study of blood T cell repertoires in COVID-19. Germline V gene lookup returns CDR1 SGHNT and CDR2 YYREEE (reference sequence). The CDR3 is made up of 15 amino acids. V lost 0 bases and J lost 0, with 8 bases in between. Profiling relied on immunoSEQ multiplex PCR, and the TCRdb table lists in-frame clones only, not all of them. The sample carries approximately 51,000 clones, about 90% recorded once. The rearrangement links TRBV5-4 to TRBJ2-3; D possibly corresponds to TRBD2 (6 bases). Material: peripheral blood. The sequence came from a man in his 70s with active COVID-19. CDR3: CASSLGGLSTDTQYF. CDR3 bases: TGTGCCAGCAGCTTGGGGGGACTCAGCACAGATACGCAGTATTTT. Full variable domain (outside the CDR3, taken from reference TRBV5-4 and TRBJ2-3): ETGVTQSPTHLIKTRGQQVTLRCSSQSGHNTVSWYQQALGQGPQFIFQYYREEENGRGNFPPRFSGLQFPNYSSELNVNALELDDSALYLCASSLGGLSTDTQYFGPGTRLTVL.